The 21 T cell receptor beta chains given below trace back to one sample, sequenced in a study of T cell responses to AZD1222 COVID-19 vaccine. Clones were read by immunoSEQ multiplex PCR, and TCRdb kept only the in-frame ones, dropping some. The sample lists over 100,000 clones; over 75% were seen once. The starting material was peripheral blood, obtained 28 days after the second AZD1222 dose. These receptors came from an adult who received the AZD1222 COVID-19 vaccine.

The CDR3 DNA follows: TGTGCCAGCAGCCGAACGGGGGGGCCCGAAAACTATGGCTACACCTTC. It translates to CASSRTGGPENYGYTF. The chain employs TRBV14 and TRBJ1-2, with D possibly being TRBD1 (6 bases). This CDR3 spans 16 amino acids. V gave up 4 bases and J gave up 2 bases, with 17 bases separating them. Germline CDR1 and CDR2: SGHDN and FVKESK.

This clone has more than one count but fewer than ten. Other DNA sequences from this sample encode an identical CDR3 as well. The chain uses TRBV19 and TRBJ2-7; D could derive from TRBD1 or TRBD2 (5 bases each). V dropped 4 bases and J dropped 4 bases, with 8 bases sitting between them. Germline lookup yields CDR1 LNHDA and CDR2 SQIVND (reference sequence). The length of the CDR3 is 12 residues. CDR3 residues: CASSRGEYEQYF. The CDR3 DNA reads TGTGCCAGTAGTAGAGGGGAGTACGAGCAGTACTTC. The variable domain in full, with the rest retrieved from reference TRBV19 and TRBJ2-7, is DGGITQSPKYLFRKEGQNVTLSCEQNLNHDAMYWYRQDPGQGLRLIYYSQIVNDFQKGDIAEGYSVSREKKESFPLTVTSAQKNPTAFYLCASSRGEYEQYFGPGTRLTVT.

The chain carries TRBV6-4 and TRBJ1-2; unclear D gene. Trimming pared 3 bases from V and 3 bases from J, leaving 20 bases between. The CDR3 is 17 residues long. Germline assignment: CDR1 MRHNA and CDR2 SNTAGT. DNA of the CDR3: TGTGCCAGCAGTGAATCCCCCCACCCCAGAGATCACTATGGCTACACCTTC. Translation: CASSESPHPRDHYGYTF.

The chain is built from TRBV2 and TRBJ1-2; 7 bases line up with TRBD1. V shed 3 bases and J 7 bases; nucleotides not matched to a gene: 2. The CDR3 runs to 12 residues. Per the germline V gene, CDR1 is SNHLY and CDR2 is FYNNEI. The CDR3 here is CASSDRGTGYTF. Written as DNA, the CDR3 is TGTGCCAGCAGTGACAGGGGGACTGGCTACACCTTC.

This chain joins TRBV29-1 and TRBJ1-5, with 12 bases lining up with TRBD1. With V trimmed by 7 bases and J by 0 bases, 7 bases remained unmatched. CDR1 and CDR2 (germline): SQVTM, ANQGSEA. This CDR3 is 16 amino acids long. CDR3 in DNA: TGCAGCGCCGACCGGGACAGGGGGCATAGCAATCAGCCCCAGCATTTT. The encoded protein is CSADRDRGHSNQPQHF. The full variable domain, its missing parts supplied by reference TRBV29-1 and TRBJ1-5, is SAVISQKPSRDICQRGTSLTIQCQVDSQVTMMFWYRQQPGQSLTLIATANQGSEATYESGFVIDKFPISRPNLTFSTLTVSNMSPEDSSIYLCSADRDRGHSNQPQHFGDGTRLSIL.

A note on this clone: Other DNA sequences in the same sample also yield this CDR3. The V call is TRBV9, the J call TRBJ2-7; the D is unclear. This CDR3 comprises 10 residues. Trimming cost V 3 bases and J 5 bases, with 3 bases left between them. Per germline, CDR1 SGDLS and CDR2 YYNGEE. CDR3 coding DNA: TGTGCCAGCAGCGGGGACGAGCAGTACTTC. The encoded protein is CASSGDEQYF.

This chain joins TRBV28 and TRBJ1-3; D gene uncertain. Trimming took off 6 bases at V and 5 bases at J, with 14 bases between the two ends. CDR1 and CDR2 from the germline V gene are MDHEN and SYDVKM. The CDR3 length is 14 residues. The CDR3 region has the DNA TGTGCCAGCAGGACCCGTGGGAGACGAAACACCATATATTTT. This encodes CASRTRGRRNTIYF.

This clone was found once. V usage is TRBV2 and J usage is TRBJ1-4; D is unresolved. The CDR3 runs 14 residues. Germline CDR1 reads SNHLY; CDR2 reads FYNNEI. V was clipped by 0 bases and J by 12 bases, with 14 bases between them. The CDR3 sequence: CASSEARSFGELFF. The CDR3 region has the DNA TGTGCCAGCAGTGAAGCGCGGTCCTTCGGGGAACTGTTTTTT.

V gene TRBV4-3 combines with J gene TRBJ2-3, with 10 positions matching TRBD2. CDR3 length equals 18 residues. Germline CDR1 reads LGHNA; CDR2 reads YSLEER. The V and J ends lost 2 bases and 4 bases, in that order; junction bases with no gene match: 12. The CDR3 here is CASSQLTGLAGVADTQYF. The CDR3 nucleotides read TGCGCCAGCAGCCAACTAACCGGCCTAGCGGGAGTGGCAGATACGCAGTATTTT.

There are a few counts of this clone. The rearrangement joins TRBV5-4 to TRBJ1-1; 7 nucleotides match TRBD1. The V and J ends lost 7 bases and 0 bases, in that order; junction bases with no gene match: 9. Looked up from germline, CDR1 is SGHNT and CDR2 is YYREEE (reference sequence). The CDR3 contains 15 residues. The CDR3 coding sequence is TGTGCCAGCTCCCGACAGGGCGGGATGAACACTGAAGCTTTCTTT. Translation gives CASSRQGGMNTEAFF.

V is TRBV7-9 and J is TRBJ1-4; D is unclear. V lost 1 base, J lost 6 bases, and 12 bases lay in between. Per the germline V gene, CDR1 is SEHNR and CDR2 is FQNEAQ (reference sequence). This CDR3 contains 15 residues. As DNA, the CDR3 is TGTGCCAGCAGCTTAGGTACGGGGATGGATGAAAAACTGTTTTTT. Residues: CASSLGTGMDEKLFF. The whole variable domain, filled in from reference TRBV7-9 and TRBJ1-4, reads DTGVSQNPRHKITKRGQNVTFRCDPISEHNRLYWYRQTLGQGPEFLTYFQNEAQLEKSRLLSDRFSAERPKGSFSTLEIQRTEQGDSAMYLCASSLGTGMDEKLFFGSGTQLSVL.

The V call is TRBV4-1, the J call TRBJ1-5; D remains ambiguous. Germline lookup yields CDR1 MGHRA and CDR2 YSYEKL. V lost 4 bases, J lost 0 bases, and 13 bases lay in between. This CDR3 region has 16 residues. CDR3 coding DNA: TGCGCCAGCAGCCCTACGGCAGGTGCTAGCAATCAGCCCCAGCATTTT. Translated: CASSPTAGASNQPQHF.

The genes are TRBV7-3 and TRBJ1-5, with D unclear. CDR3 size: 13 residues. The V gene lost 5 bases and the J gene lost 7 bases, with 12 bases spanning the gap. The germline CDR1 and CDR2 sequences are SGHTA and FQGTGA. The CDR3 DNA reads TGTGCCAGCAGCCAACAGCGAGAACAGCCCCAGCATTTT. Its protein is CASSQQREQPQHF.

This clone was counted a few times. The CDR3 sequence: CASSTGTPDVNEQFF. The DNA for the CDR3 is TGTGCCAGCAGTACCGGGACCCCGGACGTCAATGAGCAGTTCTTC. V gene TRBV6-4 combines with J gene TRBJ2-1, with D perhaps given as TRBD1 or TRBD2 (5 bases each). There are 15 residues in the CDR3. In germline, CDR1 is MRHNA, CDR2 SNTAGT. V lost 5 bases and J lost 6, with 17 bases in between.

Written as DNA, the CDR3 is TGTGCCAGCAGCGGCTGGACTAGCGGGAAAGATACGCAGTATTTT. It codes for CASSGWTSGKDTQYF. This rearrangement joins TRBV7-2 to TRBJ2-3; 12 nucleotides line up with TRBD2. V was clipped by 5 bases and J by 5 bases; unmatched bases: 5. This CDR3 is 15 amino acids long. In germline, CDR1 is SGHTA, CDR2 FQGNSA.

The chain carries TRBV12-3 or TRBV12-4 and TRBJ2-5, with D tentatively TRBD1 (5 bases). The CDR3 sequence is 12 residues long. V lost 6 bases, J lost 4 bases, and 9 bases lay in between. CDR3 DNA sequence: TGTGCCAGCAGCCCCGACAGAGAGACCCAGTACTTC. This translates into CASSPDRETQYF.

The gene calls are TRBV10-3 and TRBJ2-7, with 8 bases aligning to TRBD1. This CDR3 is 14 amino acids long. After removal of 11 bases from V and 5 bases from J, the junction contained 14 bases not matched to a gene. The germline gives CDR1 ENHRY, CDR2 SYGVKD. CDR3 sequence: CAGSNGQGVDEQYF. The CDR3 coding sequence is TGTGCCGGGTCTAATGGACAGGGCGTTGACGAGCAGTACTTC.

This rearrangement joins TRBV30 to TRBJ2-5; 13 positions agree with TRBD2. This CDR3 has 16 residues. CDR1 and CDR2 from the germline V gene are GTSNPN and SVGIG (reference sequence). J gave up 4 bases and V 1 base, and 6 bases lay outside the gene matches. The CDR3 region is CAWSAGLAGAGETQYF. The CDR3 DNA reads TGTGCCTGGAGTGCTGGACTAGCGGGAGCGGGAGAGACCCAGTACTTC.

DNA for the CDR3: TGTGCCAGCAGCTTATTAGGGCTGACCTTGGAGACCCAGTACTTC. It specifies CASSLLGLTLETQYF. The rearrangement links TRBV7-2 to TRBJ2-5; D gene unclear. The ends were cut back, 2 bases at V and 5 bases at J, with 15 bases in the middle. The CDR3 extends over 15 amino acids. Germline CDR1 reads SGHTA; CDR2 reads FQGNSA.

V usage is TRBV7-2 and J usage is TRBJ1-3; tentative D call: TRBD1 (5 bases). CDR3 length: 17 amino acids. In germline, CDR1 is SGHTA, CDR2 FQGNSA. V was trimmed by 0 bases and J by 4 bases, leaving 16 bases between them. CDR3 coding DNA: TGTGCCAGCAGCTTAGCGGACCTCAGGGCGTCCGGAAACACCATATATTTT. This translates into CASSLADLRASGNTIYF.

This chain connects TRBV5-1 to TRBJ1-4; 9 bases are shared with TRBD1. CDR1 SGHRS and CDR2 YFSETQ come from the germline V gene. Losses at the gene ends were 1 base for V and 3 bases for J; bases not matched to a gene: 4. This CDR3 spans 16 amino acids. DNA of the CDR3: TGCGCCAGCAGCTTGTACAGGGGGCCGGCTAATGAAAAACTGTTTTTT. It is translated as CASSLYRGPANEKLFF.